This TCR beta chain was obtained from a study of blood T cell repertoires in COVID-19. Method: immunoSEQ multiplex PCR; TCRdb's copy keeps in-frame clones and lacks some. The profile covers about 98,000 clones, with around 81% appearing a single time and about 4% taken by the ten largest. V trimming: 4 bases; J trimming: 7 bases; junction bases outside the gene matches: 9. Germline CDR1 is SGHDT and CDR2 is YYEEEE. The CDR3 sequence is 14 residues long. The TCR was taken from a man in his 60s with acute or convalescent COVID-19. Specimen: peripheral blood. The chain couples TRBV5-6 to TRBJ1-2, with 8 nucleotides matching TRBD1. The DNA of the CDR3 is TGTGCCAGCAGCCCCTATCGGACAGGGTCTGGCTACACCTTC. Translation: CASSPYRTGSGYTF.